The rows below give T cell receptor beta chains drawn from one sample of a study of blood T cells in healthy people across ages. One entry per CDR3 protein, called by TCRdb with MiXCR from the 5' RACE reads. The sample records roughly 800,000 distinct CDR3 sequences, approximately 25% being singletons. These data are also associated with another study on T cells of mothers and their children.

Sequenced input: blood. All receptors derive from a boy younger than 18 in good health. Each CDR3 is given with its conserved first and last residue. Each record gives: clone size, J gene, V gene, CDR3 protein. Expanded clones are given a class, and other clones once, few, many or no size at all.

size: -; J: TRBJ2-3; V: TRBV27; CDR3: CASSLYLPAGGVDTQYF
size: -; J: TRBJ1-2; V: TRBV7-9; CDR3: CASSLLGPLTF
size: few; J: TRBJ1-4; V: TRBV7-2; CDR3: CASSPRQGADEKLFF
size: -; J: TRBJ2-2; V: TRBV25-1; CDR3: CASRPAGSGELFF
size: -; J: -; V: TRBV4-3; CDR3: CASSQRLAGGYNGQFF
size: -; J: TRBJ2-7; V: TRBV2; CDR3: CASSEVVYEQYF
size: -; J: TRBJ2-5; V: TRBV7-9; CDR3: CASSGDRTQETQYF
size: few; J: TRBJ1-3; V: TRBV2; CDR3: CASRRGPGNTIYF
size: -; J: TRBJ1-6; V: TRBV10-3; CDR3: CAISAGVDSPLHF
size: -; J: TRBJ2-4; V: TRBV29-1; CDR3: CSVTGGENIQYF
size: -; J: TRBJ1-5; V: TRBV10-3; CDR3: CAIRGQELEPQHF